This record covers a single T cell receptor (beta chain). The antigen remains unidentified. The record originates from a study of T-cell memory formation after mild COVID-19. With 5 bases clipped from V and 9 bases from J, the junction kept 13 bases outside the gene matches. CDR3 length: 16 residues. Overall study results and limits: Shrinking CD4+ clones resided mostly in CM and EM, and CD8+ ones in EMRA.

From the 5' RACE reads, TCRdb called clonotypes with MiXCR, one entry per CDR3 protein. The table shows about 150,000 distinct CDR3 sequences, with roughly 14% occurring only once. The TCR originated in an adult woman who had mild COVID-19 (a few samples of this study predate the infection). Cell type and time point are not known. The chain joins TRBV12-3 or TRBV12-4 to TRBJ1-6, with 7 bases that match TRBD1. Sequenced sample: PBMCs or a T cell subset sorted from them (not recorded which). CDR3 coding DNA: TGTGCCAGCAGTCGCCAAGACAGGGTGAAAGGTTCACCCCTCCACTTT. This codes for CASSRQDRVKGSPLHF.